Listed here are 15 T cell receptor beta chains from one sample, sequenced in a study of long-term antiretroviral therapy in people with HIV. Running of the v3.0 immunoSEQ assay took place at survey level. Measured with immunoSEQ multiplex PCR; TCRdb has only the in-frame clones, and not every one. The sample yields some 48,000 clones, 80% to 90% seen once. This sample comprised unsorted PBMCs, obtained 0.8 years after starting antiretroviral therapy. The source is a woman aged 18-29 years with HIV.

This rearrangement joins TRBV7-2 to TRBJ2-7, with no clear D. The CDR3 runs to 13 residues. Germline CDR1 reads SGHTA; CDR2 reads FQGNSA. Deletions cut 4 bases from V and 6 bases from J, with 13 bases between. The CDR3, as DNA: TGTGCCAGCAGCTCCGGACCGGGCCCCGAGCAGTACTTC. This codes for CASSSGPGPEQYF.

The V and J genes are TRBV5-4 and TRBJ1-2; D is unresolved. This CDR3 is 13 amino acids long. V lost 4 bases and J 6 bases, leaving 13 bases between the germline ends. The germline CDR1 and CDR2 sequences are SGHNT and YYREEE (reference sequence). CDR3 loop: CASSTPERDGYTF. Here the CDR3 DNA reads TGTGCCAGCAGCACCCCTGAGCGGGATGGCTACACCTTC.

This sequence joins TRBV6-1 and TRBJ2-7; D is unresolved. This CDR3 comprises 16 residues. CDR1 and CDR2 (germline): MNHNS, SASEGT. Deletions cut 1 base from V and 0 bases from J, with 13 bases between. The CDR3 protein is CASSEGTSRFSYEQYF. CDR3 bases: TGTGCCAGCAGTGAAGGGACGTCCCGATTCTCCTACGAGCAGTACTTC.

The chain couples TRBV5-6 to TRBJ2-2; 9 bases line up with TRBD1. The germline V gene has CDR1 SGHDT and CDR2 YYEEEE. V dropped 2 bases and J dropped 6; count of bases not matched to a gene: 5. The length of the CDR3 is 15 residues. This CDR3 is CASSFGTGSAGELFF. The CDR3 coding sequence is TGTGCCAGCAGCTTCGGGACAGGGTCCGCCGGGGAGCTGTTTTTT.

This chain uses TRBV6-1 with TRBJ1-1; unclear D gene. This CDR3 spans 11 amino acids. With 3 bases removed from V and 5 bases from J, the gap between germline ends came to 4 bases. Germline V gives CDR1 MNHNS, CDR2 SASEGT. CDR3: CASSEWTEAFF. The CDR3 nucleotides read TGTGCCAGCAGTGAGTGGACTGAAGCTTTCTTT.

This chain links TRBV5-1 with TRBJ2-3; maybe TRBD2 (5 bases). Trimming shortened V by 3 bases and J by 6 bases, and 14 bases separated the two germline ends. Germline assignment: CDR1 SGHRS and CDR2 YFSETQ. This CDR3 contains 14 residues. CDR3 nucleotide sequence: TGCGCCAGCAGCTCTGGACGGGATGCGGATACGCAGTATTTT. Amino acids: CASSSGRDADTQYF. The complete variable domain, with remaining parts taken from reference TRBV5-1 and TRBJ2-3, reads KAGVTQTPRYLIKTRGQQVTLSCSPISGHRSVSWYQQTPGQGLQFLFEYFSETQRNKGNFPGRFSGRQFSNSRSEMNVSTLELGDSALYLCASSSGRDADTQYFGPGTRLTVL.

V and J are TRBV19 and TRBJ1-3; a weak D match, TRBD1 (5 bases). Per germline, CDR1 LNHDA and CDR2 SQIVND (reference sequence). The CDR3 sequence is 15 residues long. V was pared by 5 bases and J by 2 bases, with 13 bases between. The CDR3, as DNA: TGTGCCAGTAGTTTCGACAGCCCCCCTGGAAACACCATATATTTT. This encodes CASSFDSPPGNTIYF.

The CDR3 here is CAIARADYEQYF. In DNA form, the CDR3 reads TGTGCCATCGCCCGGGCTGACTACGAGCAGTACTTC. The chain links TRBV25-1 to TRBJ2-7; D ambiguous. This CDR3 is 12 amino acids long. Germline values: CDR1 MGHDK, CDR2 SYGVNS. Trimming removed 10 bases from V and 3 bases from J, with 13 bases in between.

The V call is TRBV5-4, the J call TRBJ2-6, with 7 bases matching TRBD2. The germline V gene encodes CDR1 SGHNT and CDR2 YYREEE (reference sequence). This CDR3 region has 17 residues. V lost 4 bases, J lost 2 bases, and 9 bases stayed unmatched. For the CDR3, the DNA is TGTGCCAGCAGCCGGTCGTGGGGAGGGACTGGGGCCAACGTCCTGACTTTC. It yields the protein CASSRSWGGTGANVLTF.

The J gene is TRBJ2-7, the V gene TRBV27; 10 nucleotides agree with TRBD1. The CDR3 is 14 residues long. Per germline, CDR1 MNHEY and CDR2 SMNVEV (reference sequence). V trimming: 5 bases; J trimming: 5 bases; junction bases outside the gene matches: 6. This chain's CDR3 is CASSLDRGLNEQYF. The CDR3 DNA reads as TGTGCCAGCAGTCTCGACAGGGGGCTGAACGAGCAGTACTTC.

V gene TRBV21-1 combines with J gene TRBJ1-2; the table's D call of TRBD1 was not tested on the DNA. TRBV21-1 is assigned pseudogene status. The CDR3 runs 18 residues. CDR3 nucleotide sequence: TGTGCCAGCAGCAAAGTCTCGAAAGGGGGCGCGGTAATAAGTGGCTACACCTTC. This encodes CASSKVSKGGAVISGYTF.

In this sample, this clone turned up once. The rearrangement links TRBV6-6 to TRBJ1-2, with no clear D. Trimming removed 7 bases from V and 2 bases from J, with 14 bases in between. Germline CDR1 reads MNHNY; CDR2 reads SVGAGI (reference sequence). The CDR3 sequence is 14 residues long. CDR3 nucleotide sequence: TGTGCCAGCATACTGGGCGCCGGAAACTATGGCTACACCTTC. Protein sequence: CASILGAGNYGYTF.

In this sample, this clone turned up once. CDR3 loop: CASSGAAREQYF. The CDR3 DNA sequence: TGTGCCAGCAGCGGAGCAGCGAGGGAGCAGTACTTC. The chain has TRBV9 and TRBJ2-7; D is unresolved. Trimming shortened V by 3 bases and J by 7 bases, and 11 bases separated the two germline ends. CDR3 length equals 12 residues. The V gene's germline CDR1 is SGDLS and CDR2 YYNGEE.

The CDR3 loop is CASSSGGLVIYEQYF. The CDR3, as DNA: TGTGCCAGCAGTTCAGGGGGGTTAGTTATCTACGAGCAGTACTTC. The chain is built from TRBV28 and TRBJ2-7, with a tentative D call TRBD1 (7 bases). Germline V gene lookup returns CDR1 MDHEN and CDR2 SYDVKM. Trimming left V 4 bases short and J 3 bases short, with 16 bases between. The CDR3 totals 15 residues. Variable domain in full (rest from reference TRBV28 and TRBJ2-7): DVKVTQSSRYLVKRTGEKVFLECVQDMDHENMFWYRQDPGLGLRLIYFSYDVKMKEKGDIPEGYSVSREKKERFSLILESASTNQTSMYLCASSSGGLVIYEQYFGPGTRLTVT.

The chain uses TRBV6-1 and TRBJ2-7; tentative D call: TRBD2 (5 bases). V lost 7 bases, J lost 7 bases, and 20 bases lay in between. The CDR3 sequence is 14 residues long. Per germline, CDR1 MNHNS and CDR2 SASEGT. This CDR3 is CASTNGRTTGEQYF. The CDR3 DNA follows: TGTGCCAGCACCAACGGCAGGACGACGGGGGAGCAGTACTTC.